This record covers a single T cell receptor beta chain. The method was immunoSEQ multiplex PCR; TCRdb's version includes in-frame clones alone and lacks a portion of them. The table records 79,000 or so clones, nearly 95% of them present only once. J was trimmed by 4 bases and V by 6 bases; bases with no gene match: 5. The CDR3 has 15 amino acids. Per the germline V gene, CDR1 is PRHDT and CDR2 is FYEKMQ (reference sequence). These data belong to a study of technical replicates of blood from several donors. Sequenced material: T cells isolated from PBMCs. The TCR comes from a human donor in good health. The chain carries TRBV13 and TRBJ2-2, with TRBD2 matching over 10 bases. The CDR3 protein is CASRWTSGLTGELFF. Here the CDR3 DNA reads TGTGCCAGCAGATGGACTAGCGGACTCACCGGGGAGCTGTTTTTT.